A selection of T cell receptor beta chains follows, all from one sample in a study of graft-versus-host responses after intestinal transplantation. Generated by immunoSEQ multiplex PCR, the TCRdb table keeps only in-frame clones and is missing some. The profile covers some 6,600 clones, with about 29% appearing a single time and around 3.9% taken by the ten largest. The material was alloreactive CD4+ T cells from a mixed lymphocyte reaction culture, obtained before transplantation. The origin of the receptors is a human patient who was an organ donor for intestinal transplantation. CDR3s include the opening cysteine and the closing phenylalanine or tryptophan. Each record gives: V gene, clone size, D gene, J gene, CDR3 DNA, CDR3 protein. D genes are given only for firm matches. The listing skips clone size in some rows; elsewhere it reads once, few, many or a size class.

TRBV9	-	-	TRBJ2-6	TGTGCCAGCAGCGAGGGGGGGGCCCCTGGGGCCAACGTCCTGACTTTC	CASSEGGAPGANVLTF
TRBV11-2	few	TRBD1	TRBJ1-1	TGTGCCAGCAGCCGTGGACAGGGTAATCCTGAAGCTTTCTTT	CASSRGQGNPEAFF
TRBV23-1	medium-sized	TRBD1	TRBJ1-2	TGCGCCAGCAGTCCCCCAGACAGGGAGGTTGACTATGGCTACACCTTC	CASSPPDREVDYGYTF
TRBV9	-	-	TRBJ1-3	TGTGCCAGCAGCCCGTACTCCGGAAACACCATATATTTT	CASSPYSGNTIYF
TRBV5-4	-	TRBD1	TRBJ2-1	TGTGCCAGCAGCGCCCCCCAGGGGGTTGGTGAGCAGTTCTTC	CASSAPQGVGEQFF
TRBV7-2	-	-	TRBJ2-7	TGTGCCAGCAGCTTACGGGGGCGCTCGGCTAGCGGAGTCTACGAGCAGTACTTC	CASSLRGRSASGVYEQYF
TRBV7-6	medium-sized	-	TRBJ2-7	TGTGCCAGCAGCTTAGCTCACTCCTACGAGCAGTACTTC	CASSLAHSYEQYF
TRBV18	-	-	TRBJ2-7	TGTGCCAGCTCAGGGGACTGGGGAGAGCAGTACTTC	CASSGDWGEQYF
TRBV20-1	-	-	TRBJ2-3	TGCAGTGCCCTTCAGGCAGATACGCAGTATTTT	CSALQADTQYF
TRBV6-5	-	-	TRBJ2-4	TGTGCCAGCAGTTACCGGACGGGGTCCCGGTCAAACATTCAGTACTTC	CASSYRTGSRSNIQYF
TRBV23-1	-	TRBD1	TRBJ1-4	TGCGCCACGCAGGGACAGCGGCGAGGAGCTAATGAAAAACTGTTTTTT	CATQGQRRGANEKLFF
TRBV6-1	few	-	TRBJ2-3	TGTGCCGTCAGTCTCCCCACAGATACGCAGTATTTT	CAVSLPTDTQYF
TRBV6-1	-	TRBD2	TRBJ2-7	TGTGCCAGCAGTGATATAGCGGGAGGATCCTACGAGCAGTACTTC	CASSDIAGGSYEQYF
TRBV6-1	medium-sized	TRBD2	TRBJ2-2	TGTGCCAGCGCCTCTAGCGGGAGTCCCGCCGGGGAGCTGTTTTTT	CASASSGSPAGELFF
TRBV6-6	medium-sized	-	TRBJ2-6	TGTGCCAGCAGCTTCACACAGGCCAACGTCCTGACTTTC	CASSFTQANVLTF
TRBV4-1	-	TRBD2	TRBJ2-1	TGCGCCAGCAGCCCTGGGACTAGCGGGAGGTATCCCTACAATGAGCAGTTCTTC	CASSPGTSGRYPYNEQFF
TRBV4-1	-	TRBD1	TRBJ1-1	TGCGCCAGCACACGCGCGGGACAGACGAACACTGAAGCTTTCTTT	CASTRAGQTNTEAFF
TRBV27	-	-	TRBJ2-3	TGTGCCAGCAGTTTGTGGGGGGCAGATACGCAGTATTTT	CASSLWGADTQYF
TRBV15	-	TRBD2	TRBJ2-1	TGTGCCACGAGGACTGCCGGGACTAGCGGGAGTGGAGAGCAGTTCTTC	CATRTAGTSGSGEQFF
TRBV29-1	medium-sized	-	TRBJ1-1	TGCAGCGTTGCTCTCACCGGCACTGAAGCTTTCTTT	CSVALTGTEAFF
TRBV19	few	-	TRBJ1-5	TGTGCCAGTAGTATTCTGGAGGGGAGCAATCAGCCCCAGCATTTT	CASSILEGSNQPQHF
TRBV7-9	few	TRBD2	TRBJ2-1	TGTGCCAGCAGCCCCCTTCCGGGAGCGGGGGCTTACAATGAGCAGTTCTTC	CASSPLPGAGAYNEQFF
TRBV5-1	medium-sized	-	TRBJ1-1	TGCGCCAGCAGCTTGGACAGGGACACTGAAGCTTTCTTT	CASSLDRDTEAFF
TRBV5-1	-	-	TRBJ2-1	TGCGCCAGCAGCTTGGGGCCGGGAAGTGGGCAGTTCTTC	CASSLGPGSGQFF
TRBV7-6	few	TRBD1	TRBJ1-1	TGTGCCAGCAGCCAAAACAGGGGCGAGAACACTGAAGCTTTCTTT	CASSQNRGENTEAFF
TRBV4-1	-	TRBD2	TRBJ2-1	TGCGCCAGCAGCCAAGAGGGGACTAGCTCCTACAATGAGCAGTTCTTC	CASSQEGTSSYNEQFF
TRBV2	-	TRBD1	TRBJ1-2	TGTGCCAGCTACAACAGGGGGAGAGGGGGCTACACCTTC	CASYNRGRGGYTF
TRBV7-9	few	-	TRBJ1-2	TGTGCCAGCAGCTTAGGATTGTCTCGGGATTATGGCTACACCTTC	CASSLGLSRDYGYTF
TRBV7-3	-	-	TRBJ1-2	TGTGCCAGCAGCTTAATGGTCAGATCCTATGGCTACACCTTC	CASSLMVRSYGYTF
TRBV7-9	-	-	TRBJ1-5	TGTGCCAGCAGCCCATTAACCGGGAGCCAGCAGCATTTT	CASSPLTGSQQHF
TRBV28	medium-sized	-	TRBJ1-3	TGTGCCAGCGGACTCTCGGAGGCTGGAAACACCATATATTTT	CASGLSEAGNTIYF
TRBV4-3	-	TRBD2	TRBJ2-1	TGCGCCAGCAGCCATCGCACCCGGACTAGCGGGGGCGATGAGCAGTTCTTC	CASSHRTRTSGGDEQFF
TRBV6-5	-	TRBD2	TRBJ2-5	TGTGCCAGCAGTTACTCGGCAAGCGGGAGAGAGACCCAGTACTTC	CASSYSASGRETQYF
TRBV6-5	-	-	TRBJ2-3	TGTGCCAGCAAGGGGCCAGTGTCAGATACGCAGTATTTT	CASKGPVSDTQYF
TRBV6-1	-	-	TRBJ2-5	TGTGCCAGCAGTGAAGCAGAGGTCGGAGGCGAGACCCAGTACTTC	CASSEAEVGGETQYF
TRBV7-2	-	TRBD2	TRBJ2-3	TGTGCCAGCAGCTTACTAGGGCCGACTAGCGGGAGTGTGAGAGATACGCAGTATTTT	CASSLLGPTSGSVRDTQYF
TRBV29-1	-	TRBD1	TRBJ1-4	TGCAGCGCCTCAGGGGGAAAGAGTGAAAAACTGTTTTTT	CSASGGKSEKLFF
TRBV5-1	-	-	TRBJ2-3	TGCGCCAGCGGCCCCAGGACTAGCACAGATACGCAGTATTTT	CASGPRTSTDTQYF
TRBV6-1	-	-	TRBJ2-7	TGTGCCAGCAGGAACAGTATCTACGAGCAGTACTTC	CASRNSIYEQYF
TRBV5-4	few	TRBD1	TRBJ2-7	TGTGCCAGCAGCCCGGGGGACAGGGGCCGCACAGATCCCTACGAGCAGTACTTC	CASSPGDRGRTDPYEQYF
TRBV21-1	-	-	TRBJ1-2	TGTGCCAGCAGCAAAGTAGAGGGGGGGTACTATGGCTACACCTTC	CASSKVEGGYYGYTF
TRBV30	few	-	TRBJ1-1	TGTGCCTTTTGGACATTTAAGGACACTGAAGCTTTCTTT	CAFWTFKDTEAFF
TRBV5-1	-	TRBD2	TRBJ2-3	TGCGCCAGCAGCTTGGAGGTAGCGGGAGCAGATACGCAGTATTTT	CASSLEVAGADTQYF
TRBV2	few	-	TRBJ2-2	TGTGCCAACTGCTTGGAGGGCTCAACCGGGGAGCTGTTTTTT	CANCLEGSTGELFF
TRBV4-1	-	TRBD2	TRBJ2-7	TGCGCCAGCAGCCAAGTAAGAAGCGGGGGTTACGAGCAGTACTTC	CASSQVRSGGYEQYF
TRBV7-4	-	-	TRBJ2-1	TGTGCCAGCAGCCCAGTTCTCGGGGGAAAAGGGAACAATGAGCAGTTCTTC	CASSPVLGGKGNNEQFF
TRBV27	-	TRBD2	TRBJ2-2	TGTGCCAGCAGACGAGAGCGGGGCAGCACCGGGGAGCTGTTTTTT	CASRRERGSTGELFF
TRBV4-1	-	-	TRBJ2-7	TGCGCCAGCAGCCCCTACGGGACAATCCGACCCGAGCAGTACTTC	CASSPYGTIRPEQYF
TRBV12-5	-	TRBD1	TRBJ2-7	TGTGCTAGTGGTAGACGACAGGGGCGATACGAGCAGTACTTC	CASGRRQGRYEQYF
TRBV6-1	-	TRBD1	TRBJ2-7	TGTGCCAGCACGGGGACAGTAGGCTCCTACGAGCAGTACTTC	CASTGTVGSYEQYF
TRBV5-5	few	TRBD2	TRBJ2-1	TGTGCCAGCAGCAAACCGGCTAGCGGGTCCTACAATGAGCAGTTCTTC	CASSKPASGSYNEQFF